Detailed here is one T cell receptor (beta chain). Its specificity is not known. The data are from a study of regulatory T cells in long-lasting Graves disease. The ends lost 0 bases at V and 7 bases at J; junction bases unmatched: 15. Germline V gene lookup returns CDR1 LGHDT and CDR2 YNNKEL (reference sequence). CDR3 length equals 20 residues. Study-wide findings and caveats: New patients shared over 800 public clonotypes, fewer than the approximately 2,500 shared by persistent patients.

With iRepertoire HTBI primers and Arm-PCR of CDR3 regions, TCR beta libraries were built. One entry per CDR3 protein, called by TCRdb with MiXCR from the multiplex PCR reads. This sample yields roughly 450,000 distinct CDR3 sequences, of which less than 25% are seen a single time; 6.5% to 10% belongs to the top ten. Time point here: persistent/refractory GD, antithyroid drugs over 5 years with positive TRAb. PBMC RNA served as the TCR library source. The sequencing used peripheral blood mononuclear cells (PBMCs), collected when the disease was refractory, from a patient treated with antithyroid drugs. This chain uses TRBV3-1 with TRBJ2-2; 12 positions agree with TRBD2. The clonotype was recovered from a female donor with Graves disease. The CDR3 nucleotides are TGTGCCAGCAGCCAAGATCCGGCTAGCGGGAGGGCCGCCCTAGTCGGGGAGCTGTTTTTT. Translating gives CASSQDPASGRAALVGELFF.